The 8 T cell receptor beta chains reported below all come from one sample, sequenced in a study of blood T cells in healthy people across ages (dated by TCRdb to between 2014 and 2017). Libraries were built with 5' RACE. Sequencer: Illumina HiSeq 2500. A second PCR of roughly 7 to 12 cycles was run with a J-beta primer mix and a sample-barcoded 5' primer. The raw public data were reprocessed by TCRdb itself: fastp quality trimming at Q25, MiXCR clonotype calling, in-frame beta chains only. Duplicate CDR3 protein sequences are folded into a single record with the most common DNA and genes. The sample contains around 1,600,000 distinct CDR3 sequences, around 40% of them found a single time. Over 3.5% of the sample is in the top ten clones. The sequencing sample was made of blood. The source is a woman aged 18 to 35 in good health.

This clonotype was seen only a few times. The chain uses TRBV20-1 and TRBJ1-5; 8 bases line up with TRBD1. CDR1 is DFQATT, CDR2 SNEGSKA, per germline (reference sequence). V gave up 3 bases and J gave up 1 base; unmatched junction bases: 5. CDR3 length: 15 amino acids. Written as DNA, the CDR3 is TGCAGTGCTAGGGACAGGGCCGTAAGCAATCAGCCCCAGCATTTT. Amino acid sequence: CSARDRAVSNQPQHF.

The genes are TRBV9 and TRBJ2-1, with 7 bases lining up with TRBD1. CDR3 size: 18 residues. Germline CDR1 SGDLS, CDR2 YYNGEE. Trimming at V came to 3 bases and at J to 4 bases, leaving 16 bases not matched to a gene. CDR3 region: CASSGGGMTGYRYNEQFF. In DNA, the CDR3 is TGTGCCAGCAGCGGAGGGGGTATGACAGGGTATCGATACAATGAGCAGTTCTTC.

This chain uses TRBV27 with TRBJ1-5; TRBD1 might be the D (5 bases). Germline loops: CDR1 MNHEY, CDR2 SMNVEV (reference sequence). The V and J ends lost 4 bases and 3 bases respectively, with 13 bases between them. The CDR3 length is 15 residues. The DNA for the CDR3 is TGTGCCAGCAGTTACCAGGGCTCGTCCAATCAGCCCCAGCATTTT. It translates to CASSYQGSSNQPQHF.

This clonotype was observed a few times. CDR3 DNA sequence: TGTGCCAGCAGCTTATATGGGACGAGCGATCAGTACTTC. It yields the protein CASSLYGTSDQYF. The chain couples TRBV7-9 to TRBJ2-7; D could derive from TRBD1 or TRBD2 (5 bases each). The CDR3 contains 13 residues. Germline assignment: CDR1 SEHNR and CDR2 FQNEAQ (reference sequence). The V and J ends lost 2 bases and 10 bases respectively, with 15 bases between them.

V gene TRBV6-5 combines with J gene TRBJ1-4, with D possibly TRBD1 on 6 matching bases. V shed 6 bases and J shed 4 bases, with 12 bases lying between them. CDR3 length: 14 amino acids. Per germline, CDR1 MNHEY and CDR2 SVGAGI. CDR3 DNA: TGTGCCAGCAGACGAACAGGGATTAATGAAAAACTGTTTTTT. Its protein is CASRRTGINEKLFF.

This clonotype was found a few times. This rearrangement joins TRBV20-1 to TRBJ2-5; D is possibly TRBD1 (6 bases). This CDR3 has 16 amino acids. Per the germline V gene, CDR1 is DFQATT and CDR2 is SNEGSKA (reference sequence). Trimming pared 2 bases from V and 2 bases from J, leaving 18 bases between. This chain's CDR3 is CSARSFTGWAQETQYF. CDR3 nucleotides: TGCAGTGCTAGAAGTTTTACAGGGTGGGCACAAGAGACCCAGTACTTC.

The chain uses TRBV14 and TRBJ2-1; TRBD1 matches at 7 bases. The V gene end was trimmed by 3 bases and the J gene end by 9 bases; junction bases not matched to a gene: 5. This CDR3 spans 13 amino acids. Germline V gene data show CDR1 as SGHDN and CDR2 as FVKESK. The CDR3 reads CASSHLQGIEQFF. CDR3 coding DNA: TGTGCCAGCAGCCATTTACAGGGGATTGAGCAGTTCTTC.

This clonotype has just one count. This chain links TRBV28 with TRBJ2-3, with D hard to call. The V gene's germline CDR1 is MDHEN and CDR2 SYDVKM. This CDR3 comprises 13 residues. With 5 bases removed from V and 3 bases from J, the gap between germline ends came to 9 bases. CDR3 sequence: CASSVYRTDTQYF. The CDR3 coding sequence is TGTGCCAGCAGTGTATACCGGACAGATACGCAGTATTTT.